This T cell receptor (beta chain) was recorded in a study of beta chain features in type 1 diabetes. Study-wide results and caveats: Type 1 diabetes patients had VDJ junctions that carried fewer insertions and more deletions. Whether TCRB rearrangement is influenced by HLA type went unresolved here.

There are 17 residues in the CDR3. Germline values: CDR1 SGDLS, CDR2 YYNGEE. Trimming removed 0 bases from V and 1 base from J, with 13 bases in between. In total, each donor contributed a single heparinised blood draw that averaged about 110 mL. As concerns this clone: Antigen unknown.

Every isolated RNA sample was fully reverse transcribed, so sequencing captured expressed TCRB transcripts. TCRdb's table, derived via immunoSEQ multiplex PCR, lists solely in-frame clones and lacks some. The sample lists 150,000 to 200,000 clones, about 13% occurring once. The chain has TRBV9 and TRBJ2-2; perhaps TRBD2 as D (5 bases). The clonotype originates from a woman under 30 in good health. The sample taken for sequencing was central memory CD4+ T cells from blood. The CDR3 protein is CASSVDAGRRNTGELFF. CDR3 sequence (DNA): TGTGCCAGCAGCGTAGACGCGGGCCGGAGGAACACCGGGGAGCTGTTTTTT.